The TCR beta chain described here comes from a study of PD-L1 blockade in urothelial cancer. Study-level information: Once treatment had started, blood was analyzed at 3 weeks (second dose) and again at 6 weeks.

Method: immunoSEQ multiplex PCR; TCRdb's copy keeps in-frame clones and lacks some. Here the sample spans 100,000 to 150,000 clones, approximately 85% being singletons. V lost 3 bases to trimming and J lost 2 bases, with 14 bases between them. The CDR3 loop spans 16 amino acids. Germline lookup yields CDR1 GTSNPN and CDR2 SVGIG (reference sequence). Documented time point: peripheral blood 6 weeks after treatment start. Urothelial carcinoma affected the patients, and it was locally advanced or metastatic. There were between 1 and 8 samples from each patient, taken pretreatment and on-treatment. This clonotype was obtained from a middle-aged man with urothelial cancer. The rearrangement uses TRBV30 and TRBJ2-6; the D gene is possibly TRBD1 (5 bases). Sequencing used PBMCs, obtained around atezolizumab (anti-PD-L1) treatment. CDR3 sequence (DNA): TGTGCCTGGAGCCTCCGTTCAGGGACTGGGGCCAACGTCCTGACTTTC. The encoded protein is CAWSLRSGTGANVLTF.